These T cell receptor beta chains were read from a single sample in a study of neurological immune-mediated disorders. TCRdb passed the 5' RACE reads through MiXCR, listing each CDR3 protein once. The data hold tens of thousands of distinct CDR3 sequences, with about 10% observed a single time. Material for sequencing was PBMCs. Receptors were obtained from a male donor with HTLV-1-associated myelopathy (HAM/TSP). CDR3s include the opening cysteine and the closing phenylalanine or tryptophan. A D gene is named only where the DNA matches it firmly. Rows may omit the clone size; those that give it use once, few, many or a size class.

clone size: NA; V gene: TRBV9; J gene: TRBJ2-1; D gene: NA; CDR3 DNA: TGTGCCAGCAGCGTTTTAGGGGGCAATGAGCAGTTCTTC; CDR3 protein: CASSVLGGNEQFF
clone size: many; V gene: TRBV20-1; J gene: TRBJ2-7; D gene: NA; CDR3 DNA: TGCAGTGCTAGAGCTACAAGCTCCTACGAGCAGTACTTC; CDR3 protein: CSARATSSYEQYF
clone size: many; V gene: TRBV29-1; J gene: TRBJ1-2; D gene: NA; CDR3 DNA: TGCAGCGTTGAAGACGGGAGGGAAGACTATGGCTACACCTTC; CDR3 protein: CSVEDGREDYGYTF
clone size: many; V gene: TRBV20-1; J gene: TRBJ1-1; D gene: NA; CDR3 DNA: TGCAGTGCTAGAGATGGGGGTTTGAACACTGAAGCTTTCTTT; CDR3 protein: CSARDGGLNTEAFF
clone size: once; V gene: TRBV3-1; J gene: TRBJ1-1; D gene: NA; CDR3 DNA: TGTGCCAGCAGCAAACTTAACACTGAAGCTTTCTTT; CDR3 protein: CASSKLNTEAFF
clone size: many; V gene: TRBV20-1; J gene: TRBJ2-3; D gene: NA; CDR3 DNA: TGCAGTGCTCTGGATCCGGGGAAGGGCCCAGATACGCAGTATTTT; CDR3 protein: CSALDPGKGPDTQYF
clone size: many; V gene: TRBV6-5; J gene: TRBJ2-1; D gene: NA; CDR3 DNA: TGTGCCAGCAGTTTAGGTACCGGGTTGCAGTTCTTC; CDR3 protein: CASSLGTGLQFF
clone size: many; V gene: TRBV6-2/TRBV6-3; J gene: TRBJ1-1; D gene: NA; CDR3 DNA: TGTGCCAGCAGTTACTCCTTGCGGACAACGAACACTGAAGCTTTCTTT; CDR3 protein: CASSYSLRTTNTEAFF
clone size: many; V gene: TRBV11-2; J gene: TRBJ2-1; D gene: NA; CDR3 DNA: TGTGCCAGCAGCTCAGGGGATGAGCAGTTCTTC; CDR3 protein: CASSSGDEQFF
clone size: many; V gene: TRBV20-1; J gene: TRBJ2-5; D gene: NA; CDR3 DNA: TGCAGTGCACCGGACATCCGCCAAGAGACCCAGTACTTC; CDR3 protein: CSAPDIRQETQYF
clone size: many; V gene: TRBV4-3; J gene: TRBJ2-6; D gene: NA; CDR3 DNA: TGCGCCAGCAGCCAGTCACTACCAGGCTCTGGGGCCAACGTCCTGACTTTC; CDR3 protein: CASSQSLPGSGANVLTF
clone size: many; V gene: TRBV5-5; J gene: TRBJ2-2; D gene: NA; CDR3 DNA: TGTGCCAGCAGCTTGGAGAGGGGGGGGAACACCGGGGAGCTGTTTTTT; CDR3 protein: CASSLERGGNTGELFF
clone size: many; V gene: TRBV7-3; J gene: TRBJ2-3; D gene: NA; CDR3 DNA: TGTGCCAGCAGCTTATTAGTAGCCTCTGATACGCAGTATTTT; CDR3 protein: CASSLLVASDTQYF
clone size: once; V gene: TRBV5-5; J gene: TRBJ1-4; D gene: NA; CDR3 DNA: TGTGCCAGCAACCCAGGATCAAGTGAAAAACTGTTTTTT; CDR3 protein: CASNPGSSEKLFF
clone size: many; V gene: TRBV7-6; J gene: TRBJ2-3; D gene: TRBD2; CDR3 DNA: TGTGCCAGCAGCCCATTTTCAAGCGGGGGCACAGATACGCAGTATTTT; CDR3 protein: CASSPFSSGGTDTQYF
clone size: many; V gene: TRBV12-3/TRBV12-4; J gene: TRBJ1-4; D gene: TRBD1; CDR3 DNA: TGTGCCAGCAGGAGGACAGGGGCCGGTGAAAAACTGTTTTTT; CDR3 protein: CASRRTGAGEKLFF
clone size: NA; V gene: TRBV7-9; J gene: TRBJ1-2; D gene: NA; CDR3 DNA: TGTGCCAGCAGCTTTTACAGGGATGGCTACACCTTC; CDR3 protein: CASSFYRDGYTF
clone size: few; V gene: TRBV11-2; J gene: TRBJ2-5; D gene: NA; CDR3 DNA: TGTGCCAGCAGCTTCGGGATGGAGACCCAGTACTTC; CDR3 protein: CASSFGMETQYF
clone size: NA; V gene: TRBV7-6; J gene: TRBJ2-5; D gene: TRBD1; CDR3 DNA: TGTGCCAGCAGCAGCCGGGACAGGGACTTCCAAGAGACCCAGTACTTC; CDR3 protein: CASSSRDRDFQETQYF
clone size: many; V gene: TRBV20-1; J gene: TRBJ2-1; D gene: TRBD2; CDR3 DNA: TGCAGTGCTAGAGATGCTAGCGGCCACTACAATGAGCAGTTCTTC; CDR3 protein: CSARDASGHYNEQFF
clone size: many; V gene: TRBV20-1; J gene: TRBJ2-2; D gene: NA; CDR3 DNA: TGCAGTGCTAGTAACAGGAACACCGGGGAGCTGTTTTTT; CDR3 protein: CSASNRNTGELFF
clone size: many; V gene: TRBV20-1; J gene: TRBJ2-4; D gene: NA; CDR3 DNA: TGCAGTGAGTCGGGAATAGCCAAAAACATTCAGTACTTC; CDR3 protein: CSESGIAKNIQYF
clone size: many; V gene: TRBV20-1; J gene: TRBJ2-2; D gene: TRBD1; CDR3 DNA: TGCAGTGCTAGATCAAGGACAGGGTGGAACACCGGGGAGCTGTTTTTT; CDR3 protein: CSARSRTGWNTGELFF
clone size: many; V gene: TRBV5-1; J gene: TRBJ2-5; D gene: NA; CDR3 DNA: TGCGCCAGCAGCTCCCGTCCGGGCCGAGGGGACACCCAGTACTTC; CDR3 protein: CASSSRPGRGDTQYF
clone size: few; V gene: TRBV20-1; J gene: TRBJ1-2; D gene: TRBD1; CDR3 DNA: TGCAGTGCTTTCCGGACAGGGGGGTATGGCTACACCTTC; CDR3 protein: CSAFRTGGYGYTF
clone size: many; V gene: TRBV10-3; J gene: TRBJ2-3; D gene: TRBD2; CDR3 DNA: TGTGCCATCACCCCTGAAGCGGGGGTAACAGATACGCAGTATTTT; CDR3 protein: CAITPEAGVTDTQYF
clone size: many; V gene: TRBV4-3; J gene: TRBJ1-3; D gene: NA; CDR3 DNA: TGCGCCAGCAGCCGTAGCGAAGGTTCCGGCAACACCATATATTTT; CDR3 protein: CASSRSEGSGNTIYF
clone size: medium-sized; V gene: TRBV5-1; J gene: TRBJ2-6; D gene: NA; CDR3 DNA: TGCGCCAGCAGCCCCACAGACTCTGGGGCCAACGTCCTGACTTTC; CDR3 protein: CASSPTDSGANVLTF
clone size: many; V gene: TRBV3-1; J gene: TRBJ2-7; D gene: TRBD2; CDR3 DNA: TGTGCCAGCAGCCAAGAGCTCGGACTAGGTGAGCAGTACTTC; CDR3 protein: CASSQELGLGEQYF
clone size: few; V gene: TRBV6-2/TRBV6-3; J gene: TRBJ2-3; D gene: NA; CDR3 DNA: TGTGCCAGCAGTCTGACCGGTCTAGGGCGGACGCAGTATTTT; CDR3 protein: CASSLTGLGRTQYF
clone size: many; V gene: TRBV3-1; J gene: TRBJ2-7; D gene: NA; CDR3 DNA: TGTGCCAGCAGCCTACAGGGAGGTACGGACGAGCAGTACTTC; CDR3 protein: CASSLQGGTDEQYF
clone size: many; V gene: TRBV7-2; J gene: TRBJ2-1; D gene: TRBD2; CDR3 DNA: TGTGCCAGCAGCGCTACCTTGGCGGGGGGTTGGGATGAGCAGTTCTTC; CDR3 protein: CASSATLAGGWDEQFF
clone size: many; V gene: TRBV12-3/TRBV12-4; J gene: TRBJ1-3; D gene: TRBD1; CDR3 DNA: TGTGCCAGCAGTCTAGCGACAGGGCTAGAAAACACCATATATTTT; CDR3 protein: CASSLATGLENTIYF
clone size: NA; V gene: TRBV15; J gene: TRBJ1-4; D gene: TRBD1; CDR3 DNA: TGTGCCACCAGCAGATGGGACAGGGGAGGAGATGAAAAACTGTTTTTT; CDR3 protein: CATSRWDRGGDEKLFF
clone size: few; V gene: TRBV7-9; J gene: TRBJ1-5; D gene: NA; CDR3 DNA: TGTGCCAGCAGCTTACAGGGGAATCATCCCCAGCGTTTT; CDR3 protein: CASSLQGNHPQRF
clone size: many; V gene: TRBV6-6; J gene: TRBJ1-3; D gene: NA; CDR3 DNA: TGTGCCAGCAGTTACTCGGGGTCCGGAAACACCATATATTTT; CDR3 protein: CASSYSGSGNTIYF
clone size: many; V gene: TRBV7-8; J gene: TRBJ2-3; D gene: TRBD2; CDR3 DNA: TGTGCCAGCAGCAAAGCGGGGGGCTCTAGCACAGATACGCAGTATTTT; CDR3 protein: CASSKAGGSSTDTQYF
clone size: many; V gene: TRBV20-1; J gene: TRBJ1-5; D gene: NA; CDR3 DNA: TGCAGTGCTAGAGTGCAGACCCTAGAGCCCCAGCATTTT; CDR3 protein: CSARVQTLEPQHF
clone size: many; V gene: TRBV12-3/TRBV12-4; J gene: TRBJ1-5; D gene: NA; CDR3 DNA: TGTGCTAGCAGCAGTTTAAGTGGATGGGGGAGCAATCAGCCCCAGCATTTT; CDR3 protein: CASSSLSGWGSNQPQHF
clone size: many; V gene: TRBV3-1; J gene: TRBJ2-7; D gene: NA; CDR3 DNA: TGTGCCAGCAGCTTCAGACAGACGGACTACGAGCAGTACTTC; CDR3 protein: CASSFRQTDYEQYF
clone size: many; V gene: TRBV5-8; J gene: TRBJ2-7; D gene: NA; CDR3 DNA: TGTGCCAGCAGCCGCGGGATACAGATCTACGAGCAGTACTTC; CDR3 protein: CASSRGIQIYEQYF
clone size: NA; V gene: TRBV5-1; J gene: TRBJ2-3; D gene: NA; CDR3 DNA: TGCGCCAGCAGCGGGGGACTCCCGGATACGCAGTATTTT; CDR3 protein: CASSGGLPDTQYF
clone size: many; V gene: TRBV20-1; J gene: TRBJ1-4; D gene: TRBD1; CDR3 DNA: TGCAGTGCTCAAGACGCGACAGGGACTTGGGGGTTGTTTTTT; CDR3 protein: CSAQDATGTWGLFF
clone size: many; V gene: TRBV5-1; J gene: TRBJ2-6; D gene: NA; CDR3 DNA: TGCGCCAGCACCTTCCGACCGGGTGAGGCCAACGTCCTGACTTTC; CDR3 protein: CASTFRPGEANVLTF
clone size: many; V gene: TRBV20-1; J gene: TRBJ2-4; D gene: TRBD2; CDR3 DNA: TGCAGTGCGGAACCCAGGGGGGGACTAGCGGGGAAAAACATTCAGTACTTC; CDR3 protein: CSAEPRGGLAGKNIQYF
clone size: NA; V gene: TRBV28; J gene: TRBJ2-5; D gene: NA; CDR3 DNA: TGTGCCAGCCGCCCAGGAGGACTTCTCGAGACCAAGTACTTC; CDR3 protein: CASRPGGLLETKYF
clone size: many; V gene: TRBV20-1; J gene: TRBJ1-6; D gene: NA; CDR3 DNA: TGCAGTGCAACGGGGGGGACTAATTCACCCCTCCACTTT; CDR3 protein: CSATGGTNSPLHF
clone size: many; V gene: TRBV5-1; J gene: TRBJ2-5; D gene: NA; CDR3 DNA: TGCGCCAGCAGCCCCCTGACAGGTTTTAGTGAGACCCAGTACTTC; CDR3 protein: CASSPLTGFSETQYF
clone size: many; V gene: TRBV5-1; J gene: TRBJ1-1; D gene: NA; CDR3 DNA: TGCGCCAGCAGCTTGATTGGACAGACTAACACTGAAGCTTTCTTT; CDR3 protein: CASSLIGQTNTEAFF
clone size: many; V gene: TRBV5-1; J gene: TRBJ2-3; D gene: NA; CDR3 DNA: TGCGCCAGCAGCGTGACCACAGATACGCAGTATTTT; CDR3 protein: CASSVTTDTQYF
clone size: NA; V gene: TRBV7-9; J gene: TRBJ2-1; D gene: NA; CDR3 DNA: TGTACCAGCAGCTTAGAGGGGAATGAGCAGTTCTTC; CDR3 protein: CTSSLEGNEQFF
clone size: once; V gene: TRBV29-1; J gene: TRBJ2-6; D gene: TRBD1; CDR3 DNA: TGTAGCGTCCTTGACAGGGATGGGGCCAACGTCCTGACTTTC; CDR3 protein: CSVLDRDGANVLTF